Each of the 27 T cell receptor beta chains below was sequenced from the same sample in a study of T cell responses to AZD1222 COVID-19 vaccine. Measured with immunoSEQ multiplex PCR; TCRdb has only the in-frame clones, and not every one. This table has approximately 190,000 clones, under 95% appearing once. The material was peripheral blood, obtained 28 days after the second AZD1222 dose. Receptors were obtained from an adult who received the AZD1222 COVID-19 vaccine.

The V and J genes are TRBV7-3 and TRBJ2-6; D ambiguous. The V end lost 2 bases, the J end lost 4 bases, and 6 bases lay between the germline ends. CDR1 is SGHTA, CDR2 FQGTGA, per germline. The CDR3 runs to 14 residues. The CDR3 sequence is CASSLDGGANVLTF. The CDR3 DNA reads TGTGCCAGCAGCTTAGACGGGGGGGCCAACGTCCTGACTTTC.

This chain joins TRBV29-1 and TRBJ2-1, with 10 bases that match TRBD2. This CDR3 is built from 15 residues. V gave up 3 bases and J gave up 9 bases; unmatched junction bases: 11. Germline lookup yields CDR1 SQVTM and CDR2 ANQGSEA. The CDR3 DNA reads as TGCAGCGTTGAGTCGAGCGGGGGGGATTGGAGTGAGCAGTTCTTC. Amino acid sequence: CSVESSGGDWSEQFF.

The CDR3 region has the DNA TGTGCCAGCAGTTACTCGGGGAGGCGCCGGGGGTATGGCTACACCTTC. This codes for CASSYSGRRRGYGYTF. The V and J genes are TRBV6-6 and TRBJ1-2, with D perhaps matching TRBD1 (5 bases). CDR1 is MNHNY, CDR2 SVGAGI, per germline (reference sequence). The CDR3 sequence is 16 residues long. Trimming cost V 0 bases and J 5 bases, with 16 bases left between them.

About this clone itself: This specimen includes other DNA sequences encoding the same CDR3. CDR3: CASSGTGNQPQHF. For the CDR3, the DNA is TGTGCCAGTAGTGGGACAGGGAATCAGCCCCAGCATTTT. V is TRBV19 and J is TRBJ1-5, with TRBD1 matching over 9 bases. Unmatched junction bases numbered 0, after V lost 5 bases and J lost 4 bases. The CDR3 is made up of 13 amino acids. Germline values: CDR1 LNHDA, CDR2 SQIVND (reference sequence).

The chain couples TRBV6-5 to TRBJ1-5; tentative D call: TRBD1 (5 bases). The germline V and J ends were trimmed by 11 bases and 1 base, with 9 bases remaining between them. The CDR3 spans 12 residues. Per germline, CDR1 MNHEY and CDR2 SVGAGI. CDR3 nucleotides: TGTGCCGGGCGGGACAGCAATCAGCCCCAGCATTTT. It yields the protein CAGRDSNQPQHF.

The chain carries TRBV4-3 and TRBJ1-1; 7 nucleotides agree with TRBD1. Unmatched junction bases numbered 9, after V lost 4 bases and J lost 4 bases. This CDR3 has 15 residues. Looked up from germline, CDR1 is LGHNA and CDR2 is YSLEER. In DNA form, the CDR3 reads TGCGCCAGCAGCCTAGAGGGACGGACAGGCACTGAAGCTTTCTTT. Protein: CASSLEGRTGTEAFF.

The V call is TRBV12-3 or TRBV12-4, the J call TRBJ1-1; no reliable D call. The CDR3 extends over 13 amino acids. The ends were cut back, 1 base at V and 8 bases at J, with 11 bases in the middle. The DNA for the CDR3 is TGTGCCAGCAGTTTAGGCGCTTCCCTCGAAGCTTTCTTT. The encoded protein is CASSLGASLEAFF.

This clone occurred once. The chain couples TRBV7-3 to TRBJ2-7, with 10 bases aligning to TRBD2. The germline V gene encodes CDR1 SGHTA and CDR2 FQGTGA. There are 20 residues in the CDR3. Losses at the gene ends were 2 bases for V and 2 bases for J; bases not matched to a gene: 18. The CDR3 nucleotides are TGTGCCAGCAGCTTACAGGGCTCGCTAGCGGGGGCCAAGGGAGCCTACGAGCAGTACTTC. This sequence encodes CASSLQGSLAGAKGAYEQYF.

Only one count was recorded for this clone. The CDR3 sequence is CASSLASSQIQETQYF. The CDR3 DNA is TGCGCCAGCAGCTTGGCCTCGTCACAAATCCAAGAGACCCAGTACTTC. J is TRBJ2-5 and V is TRBV5-1; no firm D call. This CDR3 has 16 amino acids. Trimming removed 0 bases at V and 1 base at J, with 13 bases between. Per germline, CDR1 SGHRS and CDR2 YFSETQ. Full variable domain (missing parts from reference TRBV5-1 and TRBJ2-5): KAGVTQTPRYLIKTRGQQVTLSCSPISGHRSVSWYQQTPGQGLQFLFEYFSETQRNKGNFPGRFSGRQFSNSRSEMNVSTLELGDSALYLCASSLASSQIQETQYFGPGTRLLVL.

This clone has only one observation. CDR3 nucleotide sequence: TGTGCCAGCAGCCAAGAGGGGCGACTAATATACAATGAGCAGTTCTTC. Residues: CASSQEGRLIYNEQFF. This chain connects TRBV3-1 (or the pseudogene TRBV3-2) to TRBJ2-1; tentatively, D is TRBD1 or TRBD2 (5 bases each). Germline V gives CDR1 LGHDT, CDR2 YNNKEL (reference sequence). Trimming removed 0 bases from V and 4 bases from J, with 13 bases in between. CDR3 length: 16 amino acids.

This rearrangement joins TRBV6-6 to TRBJ1-1, with D hard to call. The V and J ends lost 10 bases and 1 base respectively, with 22 bases between them. In germline, CDR1 is MNHNY, CDR2 SVGAGI (reference sequence). This CDR3 region has 16 residues. CDR3 amino acids: CATSPGGKVRNTEAFF. In DNA form, the CDR3 reads TGTGCCACCTCCCCAGGAGGGAAGGTACGGAACACTGAAGCTTTCTTT.

The chain recombines TRBV7-8 with TRBJ1-4, with 9 bases aligning to TRBD1. The junction had 1 base not matched to a gene; V was cut back by 3 bases and J by 5 bases. CDR1 and CDR2 (germline): SGHVS, FQNEAQ. This CDR3 comprises 14 residues. This chain's CDR3 is CASSFGQGNEKLFF. DNA of the CDR3: TGTGCCAGCAGCTTCGGACAGGGGAATGAAAAACTGTTTTTT. Together with reference TRBV7-8 and TRBJ1-4, the CDR3 gives the full variable domain: GAGVSQSPRYKVAKRGQDVALRCDPISGHVSLFWYQQALGQGPEFLTYFQNEAQLDKSGLPSDRFFAERPEGSVSTLKIQRTQQEDSAVYLCASSFGQGNEKLFFGSGTQLSVL.

The chain couples TRBV2 to TRBJ2-1, with 7 bases aligning to TRBD1. V shed 6 bases, J shed 10 bases, and the junction held 9 bases outside the gene matches. This CDR3 has 13 residues. Germline CDR1 is SNHLY and CDR2 is FYNNEI. CDR3 region: CASRTGLTTEQFF. The CDR3 nucleotides are TGTGCCAGCAGGACAGGGCTGACCACCGAGCAGTTCTTC.

The V call is TRBV9, the J call TRBJ1-5, with D unclear. Looked up from germline, CDR1 is SGDLS and CDR2 is YYNGEE. This CDR3 comprises 14 residues. Deletions cut 0 bases from V and 5 bases from J, with 9 bases between. CDR3: CASSVVGGDQPQHF. In DNA form, the CDR3 reads TGTGCCAGCAGCGTAGTAGGAGGTGATCAGCCCCAGCATTTT. Together with reference TRBV9 and TRBJ1-5, the CDR3 gives the full variable domain: DSGVTQTPKHLITATGQRVTLRCSPRSGDLSVYWYQQSLDQGLQFLIQYYNGEERAKGNILERFSAQQFPDLHSELNLSSLELGDSALYFCASSVVGGDQPQHFGDGTRLSIL.

This clone has a single count. V usage is TRBV4-3 and J usage is TRBJ2-2; D might be TRBD2 (5 bases). In germline, CDR1 is LGHNA, CDR2 YSLEER. V shed 3 bases and J shed 1 base, with 9 bases lying between them. The CDR3 extends over 15 amino acids. CDR3 region: CASSQEAGNTGELFF. In nucleotides, the CDR3 is TGCGCCAGCAGCCAGGAGGCCGGGAACACCGGGGAGCTGTTTTTT.

The rearrangement links TRBV3-1 (or the pseudogene TRBV3-2) to TRBJ2-7; D gene uncertain. Germline V gives CDR1 LGHDT, CDR2 YNNKEL (reference sequence). The CDR3 length is 11 residues. V shed 0 bases and J shed 11 bases, with 8 bases lying between them. The CDR3 nucleotides are TGTGCCAGCAGCCAAGAAAGGGTGGAGTACTTC. Amino acid sequence: CASSQERVEYF.

The gene calls are TRBV4-3 and TRBJ2-1; D may be TRBD2 (6 bases). The CDR3 totals 16 residues. The V and J ends lost 0 bases and 5 bases respectively, with 14 bases between them. The germline V gene has CDR1 LGHNA and CDR2 YSLEER. CDR3 nucleotide sequence: TGCGCCAGCAGCCAAGAGGGGGGTTTGGGTAACAATGAGCAGTTCTTC. This sequence encodes CASSQEGGLGNNEQFF.

The chain recombines TRBV14 with TRBJ2-1; TRBD2 matches at 10 bases. Germline trimming cut 4 bases from V and 4 bases from J; bases unmatched to any gene: 10. This CDR3 is built from 17 residues. Germline CDR1 is SGHDN and CDR2 is FVKESK. This CDR3 is CASSRGGWTSGYNEQFF. CDR3 DNA sequence: TGTGCCAGCAGCCGCGGGGGGTGGACTAGCGGTTACAATGAGCAGTTCTTC.

The rearrangement links TRBV11-2 to TRBJ1-2; possibly TRBD1 for D (5 bases). Trimming cost V 1 base and J 0 bases, with 9 bases left between them. This CDR3 has 15 residues. Germline V lookup: CDR1 SGHAT, CDR2 FQNNGV. CDR3: CASSLGQRSNYGYTF. DNA for the CDR3: TGTGCCAGCAGCTTAGGACAGCGCTCTAACTATGGCTACACCTTC.

This clone was counted once. The chain employs TRBV7-9 and TRBJ2-1; D is perhaps TRBD1 (5 bases). The length of the CDR3 is 14 residues. Germline-derived CDR1 and CDR2 are SEHNR and FQNEAQ (reference sequence). Trimming shortened V by 3 bases and J by 3 bases, and 9 bases separated the two germline ends. The CDR3 nucleotides read TGTGCCAGCAGCTTCTCCAGGGACTACAATGAGCAGTTCTTC. Its translation: CASSFSRDYNEQFF.

This chain joins TRBV5-6 and TRBJ1-1; D unresolved. The germline CDR1 and CDR2 sequences are SGHDT and YYEEEE. Trimming cost V 0 bases and J 3 bases, with 0 bases left between them. This CDR3 contains 11 residues. CDR3 bases: TGTGCCAGCAGCTTGGACACTGAAGCTTTCTTT. Translated: CASSLDTEAFF.

This chain joins TRBV7-3 and TRBJ2-2, with 9 bases that match TRBD1. Germline-derived CDR1 and CDR2 are SGHTA and FQGTGA. The CDR3 is 16 residues long. With V trimmed by 5 bases and J by 5 bases, 9 bases remained unmatched. The CDR3 region is CASSMGQGVETGELFF. CDR3 sequence (DNA): TGTGCCAGCAGCATGGGACAGGGAGTAGAGACCGGGGAGCTGTTTTTT.

The V call is TRBV5-5, the J call TRBJ2-7, with TRBD1 identical over 7 bases. The CDR3 contains 14 residues. Germline CDR1 reads SGHKS; CDR2 reads YYEKEE (reference sequence). V dropped 2 bases and J dropped 6; count of bases not matched to a gene: 8. The CDR3 is CASSLQGTVSEQYF. In DNA form, the CDR3 reads TGTGCCAGCAGCTTACAAGGGACAGTGTCCGAGCAGTACTTC.

This clone has a single count. V usage is TRBV11-2 and J usage is TRBJ1-6; no definite D call. V was clipped by 2 bases and J by 6 bases, with 2 bases between them. There are 12 residues in the CDR3. Germline V gene sequence: CDR1 SGHAT, CDR2 FQNNGV. CDR3 bases: TGTGCCAGCAGCTTAATTAATTCACCCCTCCACTTT. As protein: CASSLINSPLHF.

This clone was seen only a few times. The chain is built from TRBV25-1 and TRBJ1-4; D gene ambiguous. The CDR3 has 11 amino acids. V dropped 8 bases and J dropped 8 bases, with 9 bases sitting between them. Looked up from germline, CDR1 is MGHDK and CDR2 is SYGVNS. The CDR3 sequence: CASSRQEKLFF. The CDR3 nucleotides read TGTGCCAGCTCAAGACAAGAAAAACTGTTTTTT.

In regard to this clone: Other DNA sequences in the sample encode the same CDR3. The V call is TRBV2, the J call TRBJ1-2; maybe TRBD1 (5 bases). From germline, CDR1 is SNHLY and CDR2 FYNNEI. CDR3 size: 13 residues. V lost 6 bases and J lost 1, with 9 bases in between. The CDR3 region is CASSADSNYGYTF. Written as DNA, the CDR3 is TGTGCCAGCAGCGCAGACAGTAACTATGGCTACACCTTC.

The rearrangement links TRBV12-3 or TRBV12-4 to TRBJ2-7; D is undetermined. The CDR3 totals 13 residues. Trimming took off 2 bases at V and 7 bases at J, with 12 bases between the two ends. The CDR3 sequence: CASSLNLWLEQYF. The CDR3 nucleotides are TGTGCCAGCAGTTTAAATCTTTGGCTAGAGCAGTACTTC.